This T cell receptor beta chain derives from a study of blood T cell repertoires in COVID-19. Study overall: Spain, Italy and the United States supplied samples that represented acute and convalescent COVID-19. Nucleic acid was either cDNA or gDNA, and it came from T cells, B-cell-depleted T cells, or PBMCs.

V was clipped by 3 bases and J by 1 base; unmatched bases: 2. This CDR3 is built from 16 residues. Germline CDR1 LNHNV, CDR2 YYDKDF (reference sequence). Per the study methods: Estimation of nucleated cell counts was performed using reference gene primer amplification. Data came from immunoSEQ multiplex PCR; TCRdb stores just in-frame clones and leaves some out. Clone size and V and J calls were adopted from that table, with D and trimming inferred from the DNA. Of some 35,000 clones in the sample, nearly 90% were seen once. Sequenced sample: peripheral blood. The clonotype originates from an older man with active COVID-19. The chain joins TRBV15 to TRBJ2-2; 10 bases agree with TRBD1. The CDR3 spells CATSSRTGGNTGELFF. In DNA form, the CDR3 reads TGTGCCACCAGCAGCCGGACAGGGGGGAACACCGGGGAGCTGTTTTTT. Combining the CDR3 with reference TRBV15 and TRBJ2-2 gives the whole variable domain DAMVIQNPRYQVTQFGKPVTLSCSQTLNHNVMYWYQQKSSQAPKLLFHYYDKDFNNEADTPDNFQSRRPNTSFCFLDIRSPGLGDTAMYLCATSSRTGGNTGELFFGEGSRLTVL.